A selection of T cell receptor beta chains follows, all from one sample in a study of T cells in Graves' hyperthyroidism and ophthalmopathy. TCRdb recomputed calls from the multiplex PCR reads with MiXCR, one row per CDR3 protein. The sample consists of approximately 600,000 distinct CDR3 sequences, less than 25% of them appearing once. Material for sequencing was blood. Receptors originate from a man aged 25-45 years with Graves' ophthalmopathy. Each CDR3 is given with its conserved first and last residue. Fields, in order: J gene, clone size, D gene, V gene, CDR3 DNA, CDR3 protein. A D gene is named only where the DNA matches it firmly. Some rows mark clone size as missing; the rest say once, few, many or name a class of expanded clone.

TRBJ2-1 many TRBD2 TRBV7-2 TGTGCCAGCAGCTTAGAAGCGGGAGGGCCGTATGAGCAGTTCTTC CASSLEAGGPYEQFF
TRBJ2-2 . . TRBV5-1 TGCGCCAGCAGTTGGGGGATACACACCGGGGAGCTGTTTTTT CASSWGIHTGELFF
TRBJ2-7 . . TRBV6-1 TGTGCCAGCAGCAGTAGTCAGCACGAGCAGTACTTC CASSSSQHEQYF
TRBJ1-6 few . TRBV7-9 TGTGCCAGCAGCTTGGGGGGGACGAGGAGCCAAGCCCTCCACTTT CASSLGGTRSQALHF
TRBJ2-2 . TRBD2 TRBV30 TGTGCCCGGAGGGGGCTAGCGGGAGTCCGAAAGGCCGGGGAGCTGTTTTTT CARRGLAGVRKAGELFF
TRBJ2-2 . . TRBV7-9 TGTGCCAGCAGCTTAGGGGGACATCAAACCGGGGAGCTGTTTTTT CASSLGGHQTGELFF
TRBJ2-3 few . TRBV28 TGTGCCAGCAAAATCAGGGGTAGCACAGATACGCAGTATTTT CASKIRGSTDTQYF
TRBJ2-2 few . TRBV5-6 TGTGCCAGCAGCTTGGCGAGTTACACCGGGGAGGAGCTGTTTTTT CASSLASYTGEELFF
TRBJ2-3 . TRBD2 TRBV11-2 TGTGCCAGCAGCTCGTCAATGGGAGGGAGTGGGGATACGCAGTATTTT CASSSSMGGSGDTQYF
TRBJ2-1 . TRBD2 TRBV6-2/TRBV6-3 TGTGCCAGCAGACCCCCTGAGCGGGGTTTGGGAGAGCAGTTCTTC CASRPPERGLGEQFF
TRBJ2-2 . . TRBV6-1 TGTGCCAGCGGGAAGGGCTCGAACACCGGGGAGCTGTTTTTT CASGKGSNTGELFF
TRBJ1-5 few . TRBV6-4 TGTGCCCCCTATCGGGGTTGGGGGACTAGCAACCCAAGATTGGGCAATCAGCCCCAGCATTTT CAPYRGWGTSNPRLGNQPQHF
TRBJ2-1 many TRBD2 TRBV2 TGTGCCAGCAGTGGGGGAGTGGGGAGGGGTGAGCAGTTCTTC CASSGGVGRGEQFF
TRBJ1-1 few . TRBV27 TGTGCCAGCGGGGCGGCCGGGACGAACACTGAAGCTTTCTTT CASGAAGTNTEAFF
TRBJ1-1 many . TRBV7-9 TGTGCCAGCAGCTTAGAGGGGAGCACTGAAGCTTTCTTT CASSLEGSTEAFF
TRBJ2-7 few . TRBV15 TGTGCCACCAGCAGAGATCACTCCAACTACGAGCAGTACTTC CATSRDHSNYEQYF
TRBJ2-1 many TRBD2 TRBV28 TGTGCCAGCAGTGGGACTAGCGGGAGCGATGAGCAGTTCTTC CASSGTSGSDEQFF
TRBJ2-5 . . TRBV7-2 TGTGCCAGCAGCTTTGACGCCCAAGAGACCCAGTGCTTC CASSFDAQETQCF
TRBJ2-7 many . TRBV11-2 TGTGCCAGCAGCTCAGACCGACAGAAGATCCACGAGCAGTACTTC CASSSDRQKIHEQYF
TRBJ2-5 few TRBD2 TRBV7-9 TGTGCCAGCAGGTGGGGTGGACTAGCGGGAGATTACCAAGAGACCCAGTACTTC CASRWGGLAGDYQETQYF
TRBJ2-7 few . TRBV7-2 TGTGCCAGCAGCCTAGGACTGTTTTCCTACGAGCAGTACTTC CASSLGLFSYEQYF
TRBJ2-7 many . TRBV28 TGTGCCAGCAGTTCCGTCAATCCTAGCTACGAGCAGTACTTC CASSSVNPSYEQYF
TRBJ2-7 . . TRBV6-1 TGTGCCAGCAGTGAAGTAGGGCGGGCCCGCTACGAGCAGTACTTC CASSEVGRARYEQYF
TRBJ2-7 many . TRBV28 TGTGCCACCAGCGTAGGCTACGAGCAGTACTTC CATSVGYEQYF